This T cell receptor beta chain came from a study of metastatic and nonmetastatic thyroid tumors. Patients were all untreated before their thyroid surgery. By frequency in the sample, this clone is medium-sized (0.01 to 0.1%). Germline V gene sequence: CDR1 MNHNS, CDR2 SASEGT. CDR3 length: 13 residues. Trimming took 2 bases from V and 5 from J, leaving 10 bases between them. TCRdb re-called the PCR reads through MiXCR. Counted here are 45,000 or so clones, about 4.2% occurring once; the ten biggest clones make up around a tenth. The sequencing sample was made of blood. The V and J genes are TRBV6-1 and TRBJ2-7, with unresolved D. This TCR came from a female donor with papillary thyroid cancer or a benign thyroid nodule (not recorded which). Some clones in this sample may be carry-over from other donors' samples. The CDR3 DNA sequence: TGTGCCAGCAGTGAACTCGGTGGGGACGAGCAGTACTTC. It encodes CASSELGGDEQYF.